This T cell receptor beta chain is drawn from a study of control samples from healthy donors and cancer patients. The V and J ends lost 4 bases and 4 bases, in that order; junction bases with no gene match: 4. Germline CDR1 is MNHNY and CDR2 is SVGAGI (reference sequence). CDR3 size: 14 residues. Clones were read by immunoSEQ multiplex PCR, and TCRdb kept only the in-frame ones, dropping some. The sample carries 70,000 or so clones, about nine tenths recorded once. The V gene is TRBV6-6, the J gene TRBJ2-1; TRBD1 matches at 7 bases. Sequencing was done on a sample of PBMCs. The receptor comes from a man aged 55 to 69 with lung cancer. The CDR3 nucleotides read TGTGCCAGCAGTTCGGGACAGATTTACAATGAGCAGTTCTTC. Translation gives CASSSGQIYNEQFF.